This T cell receptor beta chain was recorded in a study of cytomegalovirus exposure and HLA in healthy donors. There were likely unrecorded immune exposures, though donors were nominally healthy when sampled. V lost 3 bases and J lost 2, with 8 bases in between. The CDR3 runs to 14 residues. Germline V CDR1 and CDR2: MNHEY, SMNVEV (reference sequence). Details on this clone: No antigen is known for it.

General study findings and limits: Confirmation was obtained in vitro that a few CMV-associated chains are specific for CMV antigens. The authors later found most CMV-associated TCR beta chains appeared HLA-restricted.

PCR was performed using 60 Vbeta and 13 Jbeta primers. Sequencing used immunoSEQ multiplex PCR; TCRdb keeps in-frame clones, though not all of them. The sample has 100,000 to 150,000 clones; around four fifths are singletons. The chain recombines TRBV27 with TRBJ2-1; the D gene is possibly TRBD1 (6 bases). The TCR originated in a man between 18 and 29 years old in good health and CMV-seropositive. Sequencing was performed on PBMCs. The CDR3 protein is CASSLQGTYNEQFF. CDR3 sequence (DNA): TGTGCCAGCAGTTTGCAGGGGACCTACAATGAGCAGTTCTTC.